This T cell receptor (beta chain) was identified in a study of cytomegalovirus exposure and HLA in healthy donors. Trimming removed 2 bases from V and 4 bases from J, with 12 bases in between. CDR1 is LNHDA, CDR2 SQIVND, per germline (reference sequence). The CDR3 extends over 15 amino acids. In the case of this clone: Antigen: not known.

Regarding the study as a whole: Donor immune exposure was known only as CMV serostatus. Later analysis associated a missense DCLRE1C variant with TCR beta V- and J-gene trimming.

The PCR ran on 60 Vbeta and 13 Jbeta primers. In the authors' workflow: An analysis performed later counted around 80 million unique TCR beta chains (roughly 11 million of them shared). Only in-frame clones appear in the TCRdb table, and some are missing; sequencing was by immunoSEQ multiplex PCR. The V and J calls and clone size come from that table; D and trimming were worked out from the DNA. The table lists around 160,000 clones, 70% to 85% of them singletons. Material: PBMCs. This sequence originates from a man in his forties or fifties in good health and CMV-seropositive. The V gene is TRBV19, the J gene TRBJ2-1; no definite D call. CDR3 DNA: TGTGCCAGTAGTATATCCCCAGCGTTATACAATGAGCAGTTCTTC. This gives the protein CASSISPALYNEQFF.